Detailed here is one T cell receptor (beta chain). The target of this receptor is not known. Base qualities were left out, and no much larger clone turns up one base away. Germline trimming amounts to 4 bases on V and 9 bases on J, with 9 as the count of junction bases outside the gene matches. The CDR3 holds 15 amino acids from the cysteine to the phenylalanine. Just the 45-base CDR3 DNA is kept, in frame starting at base 1. CDR1 is given as SGDLS and CDR2 as YYNGEE, both from the germline V gene. TCRbeta CDR3 regions were amplified from genomic DNA using the immunoSEQ Assay, a bias-controlled multiplex PCR. In the original analysis: The number of nucleated cells in each sample was estimated by amplification of reference gene primers within the assay. To quantify the absolute abundance of each unique TCRbeta CDR3 rearrangement, sequence reads were collapsed and filtered. For each sample, productive Simpson clonality was calculated by taking the square root of Simpson's diversity index across productive rearrangements. TCRdb carries this immuneACCESS record with in-frame sequences only. Its versions omit some clonotypes, under half of them owing to an unresolved V gene in the studies checked, with the rest unexplained. D and trimming were read from the DNA, whereas the V and J calls and clone size are those reported in that table. For this sample the table gives 50,000 to 80,000 clones, of which about 70% were detected only once. The ten biggest clones cover approximately 5.6% of the sample.

These data come from a study of blood T cell repertoires in COVID-19 (TCRdb year 2020). With regard to the full study: Samples covering the acute and convalescent phases of COVID-19 were provided by collaborators in the United States, Italy and Spain. The repertoires were made available in a free public database intended to serve as a resource for research on the immune response to SARS-CoV-2. The material from the prospective study consisted of cDNA or gDNA derived from T cells, B-cell-depleted T cells, or PBMCs. Where available, HLA class I and class II types were obtained from metadata supplied by the sample provider rather than from assay-based typing. Nearly every sample came with metadata listing a de-identified subject ID, COVID-19 status, age in years and sex. Deeply sampled blood TCRbeta repertoires from subjects exposed to, actively infected with, or recovered from COVID-19 were included in the dataset. Samples came from the ongoing ImmuneRACE study (first 160 participants) plus 1,254 subjects from 6 global collaborators. Overall results and qualifications from the work: Clinical and demographic metadata were provided uncurated, with the amount varying by source and participant.

Whole blood was collected in K2EDTA tubes by collaborating institutions according to the institutions' own protocols. For TCRbeta analysis, collaborators shipped samples in one of three forms: frozen whole blood, isolated PBMCs, or DNA extracted from either of those sample types. The V and J genes are TRBV9 and TRBJ2-1; TRBD2 aligns with 11 central bases. This sequence originates from a human donor in a cohort sampled during active COVID-19. What was sequenced was peripheral blood. The base sequence is TGTGCCAGCAGCTCAAGACTAGCGGGGCTCGGTGAGCAGTTCTTC. It encodes CASSSRLAGLGEQFF.